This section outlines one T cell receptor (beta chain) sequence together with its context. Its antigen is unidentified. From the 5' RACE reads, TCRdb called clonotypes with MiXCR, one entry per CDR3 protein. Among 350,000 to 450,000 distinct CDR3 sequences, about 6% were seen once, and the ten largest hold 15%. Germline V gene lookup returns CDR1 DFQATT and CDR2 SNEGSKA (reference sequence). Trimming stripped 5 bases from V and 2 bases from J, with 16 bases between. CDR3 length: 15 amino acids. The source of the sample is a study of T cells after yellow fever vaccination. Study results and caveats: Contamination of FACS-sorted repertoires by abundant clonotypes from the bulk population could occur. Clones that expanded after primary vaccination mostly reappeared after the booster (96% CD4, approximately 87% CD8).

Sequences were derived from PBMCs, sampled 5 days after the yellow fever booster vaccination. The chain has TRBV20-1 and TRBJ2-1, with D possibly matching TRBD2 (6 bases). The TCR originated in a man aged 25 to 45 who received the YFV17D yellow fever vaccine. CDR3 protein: CSALKAGSTYNEQFF. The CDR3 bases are TGCAGTGCTCTAAAGGCGGGATCTACCTACAATGAGCAGTTCTTC.